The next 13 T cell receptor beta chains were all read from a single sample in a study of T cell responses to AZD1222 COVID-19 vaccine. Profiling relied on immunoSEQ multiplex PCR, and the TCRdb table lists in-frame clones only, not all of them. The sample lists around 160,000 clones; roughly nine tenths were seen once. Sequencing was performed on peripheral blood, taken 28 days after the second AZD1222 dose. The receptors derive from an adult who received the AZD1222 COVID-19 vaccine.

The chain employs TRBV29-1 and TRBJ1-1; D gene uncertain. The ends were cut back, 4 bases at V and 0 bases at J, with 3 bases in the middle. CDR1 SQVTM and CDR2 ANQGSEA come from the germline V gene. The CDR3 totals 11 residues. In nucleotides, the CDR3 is TGCAGCGTTGCGGTGAACACTGAAGCTTTCTTT. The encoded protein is CSVAVNTEAFF.

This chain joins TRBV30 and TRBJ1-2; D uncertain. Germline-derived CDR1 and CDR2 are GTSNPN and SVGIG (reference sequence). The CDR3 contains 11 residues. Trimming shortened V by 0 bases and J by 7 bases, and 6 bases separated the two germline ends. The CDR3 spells CAWSVRSGYTF. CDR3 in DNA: TGTGCCTGGAGTGTCAGGTCTGGCTACACCTTC.

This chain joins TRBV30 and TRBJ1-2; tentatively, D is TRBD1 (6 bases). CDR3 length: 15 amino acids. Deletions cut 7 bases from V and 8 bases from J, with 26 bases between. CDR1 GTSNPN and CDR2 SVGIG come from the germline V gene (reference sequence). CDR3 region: CASIGGGLPLRGYTF. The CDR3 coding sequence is TGTGCCTCGATTGGTGGGGGGCTTCCTCTACGGGGCTACACCTTC.

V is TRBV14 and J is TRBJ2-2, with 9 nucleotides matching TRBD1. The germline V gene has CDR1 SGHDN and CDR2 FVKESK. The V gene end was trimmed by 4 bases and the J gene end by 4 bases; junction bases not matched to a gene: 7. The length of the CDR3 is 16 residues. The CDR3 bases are TGTGCCAGCAGCCCTCCACAGGGGGCGGGCACCGGGGAGCTGTTTTTT. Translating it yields CASSPPQGAGTGELFF.

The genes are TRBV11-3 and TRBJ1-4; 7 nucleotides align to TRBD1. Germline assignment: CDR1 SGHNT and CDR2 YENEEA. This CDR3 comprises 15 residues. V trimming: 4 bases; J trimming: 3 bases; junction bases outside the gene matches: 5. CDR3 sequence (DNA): TGTGCCAGCAGCTCAACAGGGGCGGCTAATGAAAAACTGTTTTTT. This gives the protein CASSSTGAANEKLFF. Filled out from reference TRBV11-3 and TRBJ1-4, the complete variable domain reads EAGVVQSPRYKIIEKKQPVAFWCNPISGHNTLYWYLQNLGQGPELLIRYENEEAVDDSQLPKDRFSAERLKGVDSTLKIQPAELGDSAVYLCASSSTGAANEKLFFGSGTQLSVL.

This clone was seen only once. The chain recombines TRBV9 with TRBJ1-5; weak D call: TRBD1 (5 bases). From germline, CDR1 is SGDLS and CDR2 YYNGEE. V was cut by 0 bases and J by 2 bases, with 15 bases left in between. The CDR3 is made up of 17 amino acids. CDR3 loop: CASSVDGAGGGNQPQHF. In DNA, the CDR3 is TGTGCCAGCAGCGTAGATGGGGCAGGAGGCGGCAATCAGCCCCAGCATTTT.

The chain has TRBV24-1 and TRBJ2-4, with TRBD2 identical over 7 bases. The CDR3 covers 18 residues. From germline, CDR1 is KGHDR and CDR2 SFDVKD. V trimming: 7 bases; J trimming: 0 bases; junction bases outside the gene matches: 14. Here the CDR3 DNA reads TGTGCCACCAGCGGTTCCGCGGGAGCTGACCTAGCCAAAAACATTCAGTACTTC. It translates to CATSGSAGADLAKNIQYF.

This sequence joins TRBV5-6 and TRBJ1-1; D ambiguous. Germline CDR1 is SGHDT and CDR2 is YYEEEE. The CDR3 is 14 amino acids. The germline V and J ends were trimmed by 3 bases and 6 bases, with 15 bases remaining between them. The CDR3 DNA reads TGTGCCAGCAGCTCCCTGGTTGTGGGAGCTGAAGCTTTCTTT. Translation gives CASSSLVVGAEAFF.

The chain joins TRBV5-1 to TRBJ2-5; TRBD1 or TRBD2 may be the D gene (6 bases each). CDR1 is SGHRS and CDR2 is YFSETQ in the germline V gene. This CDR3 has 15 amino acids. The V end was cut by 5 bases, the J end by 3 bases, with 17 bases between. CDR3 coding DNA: TGCGCCAGCAGAAGGGGGGTCGGGGCTGAAGAGACCCAGTACTTC. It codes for CASRRGVGAEETQYF.

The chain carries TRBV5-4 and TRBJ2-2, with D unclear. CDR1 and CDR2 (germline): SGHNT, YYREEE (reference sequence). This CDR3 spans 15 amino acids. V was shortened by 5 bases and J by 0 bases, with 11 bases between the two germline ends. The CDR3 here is CASRADFANTGELFF. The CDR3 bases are TGTGCCAGCAGGGCTGACTTCGCGAACACCGGGGAGCTGTTTTTT.

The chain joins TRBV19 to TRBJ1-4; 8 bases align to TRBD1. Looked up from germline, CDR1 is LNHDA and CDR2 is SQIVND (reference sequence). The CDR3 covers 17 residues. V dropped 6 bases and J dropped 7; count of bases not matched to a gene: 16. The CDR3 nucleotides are TGTGCCAGTAGACCCCATCCCCGGCAGGGGGCAGGTGAAAAACTGTTTTTT. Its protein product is CASRPHPRQGAGEKLFF.

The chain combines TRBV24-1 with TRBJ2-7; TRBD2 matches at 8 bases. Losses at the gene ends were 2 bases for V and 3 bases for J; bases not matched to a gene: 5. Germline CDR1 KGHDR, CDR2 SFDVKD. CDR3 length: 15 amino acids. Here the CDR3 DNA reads TGTGCCACCAGTGATTCCTCGGGACTAGTCTACGAGCAGTACTTC. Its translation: CATSDSSGLVYEQYF.

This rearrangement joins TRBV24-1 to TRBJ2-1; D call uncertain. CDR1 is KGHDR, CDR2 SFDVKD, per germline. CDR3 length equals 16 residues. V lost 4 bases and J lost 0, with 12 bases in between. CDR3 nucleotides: TGTGCCACCAGTGACCCTATGGATAGCTCCTACAATGAGCAGTTCTTC. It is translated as CATSDPMDSSYNEQFF.